This TCR beta chain was documented in a study of cytomegalovirus exposure and HLA in healthy donors. This PCR relied on a set of 60 Vbeta primers and 13 Jbeta primers. The data were produced by immunoSEQ multiplex PCR, yet TCRdb's version contains in-frame clones alone and is incomplete. The data hold around 220,000 clones, with 75% to 80% observed a single time. The J segment lost 4 bases and the V segment lost 1 base, leaving 4 bases of the junction unmatched. The CDR3 has 14 amino acids. The V gene's germline CDR1 is GTSNPN and CDR2 SVGIG (reference sequence). This receptor was identified in a man in his late teens or twenties in good health and CMV-seronegative. The V and J genes are TRBV30 and TRBJ1-3; 7 bases map to TRBD1. The sequenced sample was PBMCs. CDR3 residues: CAWSGAGGGNTIYF. CDR3 coding DNA: TGTGCCTGGAGTGGGGCAGGGGGAGGAAACACCATATATTTT.